The 28 T cell receptor beta chains below were found in one sample sequenced in a study of blood T cell repertoires in COVID-19. The table came from immunoSEQ multiplex PCR; TCRdb's copy has only in-frame clones and leaves some out. The profile shows about 130,000 clones, 86% of them singletons. Sequenced input: PBMCs or T cells enriched from blood (not recorded which). These receptors came from a woman in her fifties or sixties who had recovered from COVID-19.

This clone was observed a few times. This chain links TRBV9 with TRBJ2-2; 13 nucleotides match TRBD2. Germline lookup yields CDR1 SGDLS and CDR2 YYNGEE. This CDR3 is built from 20 residues. J was trimmed by 1 base and V by 4 bases; bases with no gene match: 13. This CDR3 reads CASSPPGTSGGALNTGELFF. The CDR3 nucleotides are TGTGCCAGCAGCCCCCCCGGAACTAGCGGGGGGGCTTTGAACACCGGGGAGCTGTTTTTT.

This sequence joins TRBV6-5 and TRBJ1-1; D might be TRBD1 (6 bases). Germline V CDR1 and CDR2: MNHEY, SVGAGI. Trimming cost V 6 bases and J 6 bases, with 17 bases left between them. The CDR3 loop spans 14 amino acids. CDR3 amino acids: CASRQQGLLPEAFF. CDR3 sequence (DNA): TGTGCCAGCAGACAACAGGGTCTTTTGCCTGAAGCTTTCTTT.

This rearrangement joins TRBV6-5 to TRBJ2-3; 9 nucleotides agree with TRBD2. Germline CDR1 MNHEY, CDR2 SVGAGI. This CDR3 has 16 residues. With 1 base clipped from V and 2 bases from J, the junction kept 4 bases outside the gene matches. The CDR3 DNA sequence: TGTGCCAGCAGTTACTTTCCTAGCGGGAACACAGATACGCAGTATTTT. It is translated as CASSYFPSGNTDTQYF.

V is TRBV5-1 and J is TRBJ2-1, with 11 bases lining up with TRBD2. Germline-derived CDR1 and CDR2 are SGHRS and YFSETQ. CDR3 length equals 15 residues. With 3 bases clipped from V and 9 bases from J, the junction kept 8 bases outside the gene matches. The CDR3, as DNA: TGCGCCAGCAGCTCGCCTCTAGCGGGGGGCTCTGAGCAGTTCTTC. This codes for CASSSPLAGGSEQFF.

The V gene is TRBV27, the J gene TRBJ2-7; TRBD1 aligns across 8 bases. Per the germline V gene, CDR1 is MNHEY and CDR2 is SMNVEV (reference sequence). The J segment lost 4 bases and the V segment lost 3 bases, leaving 5 bases of the junction unmatched. The CDR3 has 14 amino acids. Here the CDR3 reads CASSFARTGYEQYF. CDR3 bases: TGTGCCAGCAGTTTTGCTCGGACAGGGTACGAGCAGTACTTC.

This chain joins TRBV2 and TRBJ1-5; a weak D match, TRBD1 (6 bases). CDR1 and CDR2 from the germline V gene are SNHLY and FYNNEI. Deletions cut 1 base from V and 7 bases from J, with 14 bases between. The CDR3 extends over 15 amino acids. CDR3 loop: CASSEGGAGGQPQHF. CDR3 coding DNA: TGTGCCAGCAGTGAAGGCGGCGCTGGGGGCCAGCCCCAGCATTTT.

The rearrangement links TRBV27 to TRBJ2-1, with 11 bases identical to TRBD2. Unmatched junction bases numbered 6, after V lost 6 bases and J lost 2 bases. This CDR3 has 16 amino acids. Germline CDR1 and CDR2: MNHEY and SMNVEV (reference sequence). The CDR3 nucleotides are TGTGCCAGCAGCTCAACTAGCGGGGGTACCTACAATGAGCAGTTCTTC. This encodes CASSSTSGGTYNEQFF.

This rearrangement joins TRBV10-1 to TRBJ2-1; D is unclear. CDR3 size: 17 residues. The germline gives CDR1 WNHNN, CDR2 SYGVQD (reference sequence). V lost 4 bases, J lost 2 bases, and 18 bases lay in between. The CDR3 bases are TGCGCCAGCAGTGGATCCCACAGTGGAAGTCCCTACAATGAGCAGTTCTTC. Protein sequence: CASSGSHSGSPYNEQFF.

Remarks on this clone: Within the sample, other DNA sequences also encode this same CDR3. The chain recombines TRBV7-3 with TRBJ2-1, with TRBD1 matching over 9 bases. There are 13 residues in the CDR3. The V gene's germline CDR1 is SGHTA and CDR2 FQGTGA. V was pared by 4 bases and J by 7 bases, with 2 bases of the junction left unmatched. CDR3 DNA: TGTGCCAGCAGCTCGGGACAGGGAAATGAGCAGTTCTTC. This encodes CASSSGQGNEQFF.

In this sample, this clone turned up once. This chain links TRBV3-1 (or the pseudogene TRBV3-2) with TRBJ1-6; D gene uncertain. This CDR3 is built from 15 residues. Trimming took off 1 base at V and 7 bases at J, with 11 bases between the two ends. Germline V lookup: CDR1 LGHDT, CDR2 YNNKEL (reference sequence). The CDR3: CASSQGAVRNSPLHF. In nucleotides, the CDR3 is TGTGCCAGCAGCCAAGGGGCAGTTCGGAATTCACCCCTCCACTTT.

V and J are TRBV7-2 and TRBJ2-1; D is possibly TRBD2 (5 bases). Trimming shortened V by 1 base and J by 9 bases, and 13 bases separated the two germline ends. This CDR3 comprises 14 residues. Germline CDR1 is SGHTA and CDR2 is FQGNSA. DNA of the CDR3: TGTGCCAGCAGCTTAGTCCCGGGGTATTTTGAGCAGTTCTTC. Translated, it gives CASSLVPGYFEQFF.

This chain joins TRBV9 and TRBJ2-7, with 9 positions matching TRBD1. Losses at the gene ends were 3 bases for V and 5 bases for J; bases not matched to a gene: 9. CDR3 size: 15 residues. Germline values: CDR1 SGDLS, CDR2 YYNGEE. This CDR3 is CASSGDRDRVHEQYF. CDR3 coding DNA: TGTGCCAGCAGCGGAGACCGGGACAGGGTACACGAGCAGTACTTC. The complete variable domain, with remaining parts taken from reference TRBV9 and TRBJ2-7, reads DSGVTQTPKHLITATGQRVTLRCSPRSGDLSVYWYQQSLDQGLQFLIQYYNGEERAKGNILERFSAQQFPDLHSELNLSSLELGDSALYFCASSGDRDRVHEQYFGPGTRLTVT.

The V and J genes are TRBV21-1 and TRBJ1-2; the D segment call TRBD1 is taken from the table without a DNA check. TRBV21-1 is annotated as a pseudogene. The CDR3 spans 17 residues. The CDR3 DNA is TGTGCCAGCAGCGATAGACAGGGGTGGTACGTTAGCTATGGCTACACCTTC. This sequence encodes CASSDRQGWYVSYGYTF.

This chain connects TRBV10-3 to TRBJ1-1; 9 bases are a match to TRBD1. The V segment lost 7 bases and the J segment 6 bases; nucleotides outside the gene matches: 6. This CDR3 region has 13 residues. Germline assignment: CDR1 ENHRY and CDR2 SYGVKD. The CDR3 sequence: CAINGQGRAEAFF. CDR3 coding DNA: TGTGCCATCAATGGACAGGGGCGCGCTGAAGCTTTCTTT.

The gene calls are TRBV7-8 and TRBJ2-6, with D unclear. The CDR3 covers 15 residues. Trimming stripped 5 bases from V and 4 bases from J, with 12 bases between. Germline V gene lookup returns CDR1 SGHVS and CDR2 FQNEAQ. The CDR3 DNA is TGTGCCAGCAGCCCGGCAGCGCGCGGGGCCAACGTCCTGACTTTC. It encodes CASSPAARGANVLTF.

The chain combines TRBV21-1 with TRBJ1-5; TRBD1 is the table's D call and was not checked against the DNA. TRBV21-1 is annotated as a pseudogene. This CDR3 has 18 residues. The CDR3 DNA follows: TGTGCCAGCAGCAGATCGGGGAGGGGGACAGGGGAAAATCAGCCCCAGCATTTT. Translating gives CASSRSGRGTGENQPQHF.

This chain links TRBV5-6 with TRBJ1-1, with D hard to call. The length of the CDR3 is 17 residues. Germline V gene sequence: CDR1 SGHDT, CDR2 YYEEEE. V shed 2 bases and J shed 0 bases, with 17 bases lying between them. DNA for the CDR3: TGTGCCAGCAGCTTCCCCAGGCTACGAAACATGAACACTGAAGCTTTCTTT. It translates to CASSFPRLRNMNTEAFF.

The rearrangement links TRBV15 to TRBJ2-2, with D possibly matching TRBD1 (6 bases). The V end lost 3 bases, the J end lost 0 bases, and 23 bases lay between the germline ends. There are 20 residues in the CDR3. The germline gives CDR1 LNHNV, CDR2 YYDKDF (reference sequence). CDR3 region: CATSSGIGSNKGANTGELFF. The CDR3 nucleotides read TGTGCCACCAGCAGCGGAATTGGGTCGAACAAGGGGGCGAACACCGGGGAGCTGTTTTTT.

The chain recombines TRBV7-9 with TRBJ2-1, with D possibly TRBD1 on 5 matching bases. CDR1 SEHNR and CDR2 FQNEAQ come from the germline V gene (reference sequence). CDR3 length: 12 amino acids. Trimming left V 7 bases short and J 10 bases short, with 14 bases between. CDR3 region: CASTTQGDEQFF. CDR3 DNA: TGTGCCAGCACCACCCAGGGCGACGAGCAGTTCTTC.

This clone was counted only a few times. The chain joins TRBV5-1 to TRBJ2-5, with 10 nucleotides matching TRBD2. The germline gives CDR1 SGHRS, CDR2 YFSETQ. Trimming at V came to 3 bases and at J to 5 bases, leaving 4 bases not matched to a gene. The CDR3 runs 14 residues. The CDR3, as DNA: TGCGCCAGCAGCTCAAGCGGGGGGGCGGAGACCCAGTACTTC. This codes for CASSSSGGAETQYF.

The CDR3 DNA is TGTGCCAGCAGCTACCGGGACTCTTCCTACAATGAGCAGTTCTTC. It codes for CASSYRDSSYNEQFF. This chain joins TRBV7-2 and TRBJ2-1; D may be TRBD2 (6 bases). Germline lookup yields CDR1 SGHTA and CDR2 FQGNSA. The CDR3 covers 15 residues. Deletions cut 4 bases from V and 1 base from J, with 11 bases between.

The chain recombines TRBV2 with TRBJ1-6; D may be TRBD1 (5 bases). The germline V gene encodes CDR1 SNHLY and CDR2 FYNNEI. V lost 4 bases and J lost 4, with 11 bases in between. The CDR3 runs 15 residues. In DNA form, the CDR3 reads TGTGCCAGCAGTGGACAACAGGCGTATAATTCACCCCTCCACTTT. Translation: CASSGQQAYNSPLHF. The whole variable domain, filled in from reference TRBV2 and TRBJ1-6, reads EPEVTQTPSHQVTQMGQEVILRCVPISNHLYFYWYRQILGQKVEFLVSFYNNEISEKSEIFDDQFSVERPDGSNFTLKIRSTKLEDSAMYFCASSGQQAYNSPLHFGNGTRLTVT.

This rearrangement joins TRBV6-2 or TRBV6-3 to TRBJ1-2, with D perhaps TRBD1 (5 bases). Germline CDR1 is MNHEY and CDR2 is SVGEGT. This CDR3 region has 15 residues. V was pared by 5 bases and J by 7 bases, with 20 bases between. The CDR3 coding sequence is TGTGCCAGCAGTCCAGGACTCGGCAGGGAGGCTGGCTACACCTTC. Protein product: CASSPGLGREAGYTF.

V usage is TRBV11-2 and J usage is TRBJ1-2, with D possibly TRBD1 on 6 matching bases. CDR1 and CDR2 from the germline V gene are SGHAT and FQNNGV. V lost 5 bases and J 3 bases, leaving 16 bases between the germline ends. The CDR3 loop spans 15 amino acids. The CDR3 sequence is CASSPGRTVDYGYTF. Written as DNA, the CDR3 is TGTGCCAGCAGCCCAGGCAGGACAGTCGACTATGGCTACACCTTC.

The rearrangement uses TRBV5-5 and TRBJ2-1; a possible D gene is TRBD1 (5 bases). The V and J ends lost 0 bases and 3 bases respectively, with 10 bases between them. The CDR3 consists of 15 residues. Germline V gives CDR1 SGHKS, CDR2 YYEKEE (reference sequence). The CDR3 bases are TGTGCCAGCAGCTTGGGGGCAGGGCACTACAATGAGCAGTTCTTC. As protein: CASSLGAGHYNEQFF.

The chain carries TRBV5-1 and TRBJ1-3, with 12 nucleotides matching TRBD1. From germline, CDR1 is SGHRS and CDR2 YFSETQ. The junction had 3 bases not matched to a gene; V was cut back by 4 bases and J by 7 bases. This CDR3 is 14 amino acids long. CDR3 residues: CASSKGQGANTIYF. The CDR3 DNA follows: TGCGCCAGCAGCAAGGGACAGGGGGCCAACACCATATATTTT.

V and J are TRBV30 and TRBJ1-2; possibly TRBD1 for D (5 bases). Trimming stripped 4 bases from V and 4 bases from J, with 13 bases between. Germline CDR1 GTSNPN, CDR2 SVGIG (reference sequence). The CDR3 is made up of 13 amino acids. CDR3 loop: CAWTSGGGYGYTF. DNA for the CDR3: TGTGCCTGGACCTCGGGGGGAGGCTATGGCTACACCTTC.

This chain joins TRBV5-5 and TRBJ2-1, with D possibly being TRBD2 (7 bases). Per the germline V gene, CDR1 is SGHKS and CDR2 is YYEKEE (reference sequence). This CDR3 spans 16 amino acids. The V end was cut by 1 base, the J end by 4 bases, with 15 bases between. The CDR3 DNA is TGTGCCAGCAGCTTGTTTAGGGGGGGCCTTTACAATGAGCAGTTCTTC. Encoded protein: CASSLFRGGLYNEQFF.